Listed below are T cell receptor beta chains from one sample, sequenced in a study of a mutant IDH1 vaccine in newly diagnosed glioma. Which antigens these TCRs recognize remains unknown. Generated by immunoSEQ multiplex PCR, the TCRdb table keeps only in-frame clones and is missing some. The table includes about 56,000 clones, 75% to 90% detected once. This specimen was PBMCs, taken from a glioma patient whose treatment included an IDH1 peptide vaccine. These receptors originate from a man between 35 and 55 years old with glioma. Both conserved end residues are part of each CDR3. Fields, in order: D gene, V gene, clone size, J gene, CDR3 protein, CDR3 DNA. The D gene is left open where the match is weak. Expanded clones are given a class, and other clones once, few, many or no size at all.

d_gene: NA
v_gene: TRBV7-2
abundance: NA
j_gene: TRBJ2-7
CDR3aa: CASSSSVYEQYF
CDR3nt: TGTGCCAGCAGCTCCTCCGTCTACGAGCAGTACTTC

d_gene: NA
v_gene: TRBV9
abundance: NA
j_gene: TRBJ1-3
CDR3aa: CASSAGAASGNTIYF
CDR3nt: TGTGCCAGCAGCGCGGGTGCGGCCTCTGGAAACACCATATATTTT

d_gene: TRBD2
v_gene: TRBV18
abundance: NA
j_gene: TRBJ2-4
CDR3aa: CASSPQGGVAGVTPYF
CDR3nt: TGTGCCAGCTCACCACAGGGAGGAGTAGCGGGAGTAACGCCGTACTTC

d_gene: TRBD1
v_gene: TRBV5-1
abundance: NA
j_gene: TRBJ2-4
CDR3aa: CASSLAQTGGAKNIQYF
CDR3nt: TGCGCCAGCAGCTTGGCTCAAACAGGGGGGGCCAAAAACATTCAGTACTTC

d_gene: NA
v_gene: TRBV29-1
abundance: NA
j_gene: TRBJ2-3
CDR3aa: CSVDRRARTDTQYF
CDR3nt: TGCAGCGTTGATCGGCGGGCCCGCACAGATACGCAGTATTTT

d_gene: NA
v_gene: TRBV19
abundance: NA
j_gene: TRBJ2-2
CDR3aa: CASSIGWGAGELFF
CDR3nt: TGTGCCAGTAGTATAGGTTGGGGGGCCGGGGAGCTGTTTTTT

d_gene: NA
v_gene: TRBV2
abundance: NA
j_gene: TRBJ2-1
CDR3aa: CASSEERSSYNEQFF
CDR3nt: TGTGCCAGCAGTGAAGAAAGGAGCTCCTACAATGAGCAGTTCTTC

d_gene: NA
v_gene: TRBV2
abundance: NA
j_gene: TRBJ2-1
CDR3aa: CASRTLQMSSSFFF
CDR3nt: TGTGCCAGTCGAACGCTCCAAATGAGCAGTTCTTTCTTCTTC

d_gene: NA
v_gene: TRBV19
abundance: NA
j_gene: TRBJ1-3
CDR3aa: CASKADSGNTIYF
CDR3nt: TGTGCCAGTAAGGCAGACTCTGGAAACACCATATATTTT

d_gene: NA
v_gene: TRBV7-2
abundance: NA
j_gene: TRBJ2-5
CDR3aa: CASSLNRGETQYF
CDR3nt: TGTGCCAGCAGCTTAAACCGGGGAGAGACCCAGTACTTC

d_gene: TRBD2
v_gene: TRBV5-4
abundance: NA
j_gene: TRBJ2-7
CDR3aa: CASSLAGGDTPYEQYF
CDR3nt: TGTGCCAGCAGCTTGGCCGGGGGGGACACCCCCTACGAGCAGTACTTC

d_gene: TRBD1
v_gene: TRBV5-4
abundance: NA
j_gene: TRBJ1-2
CDR3aa: CASSSGQGDGYTF
CDR3nt: TGTGCCAGCAGCTCGGGACAGGGAGATGGCTACACCTTC

d_gene: NA
v_gene: TRBV6-1
abundance: NA
j_gene: TRBJ2-5
CDR3aa: CASSELIGQGKETQYF
CDR3nt: TGTGCCAGCAGTGAGCTTATAGGGCAGGGTAAAGAGACCCAGTACTTC

d_gene: TRBD1
v_gene: TRBV9
abundance: medium-sized
j_gene: TRBJ2-5
CDR3aa: CASSPTRTGEETQYF
CDR3nt: TGTGCCAGCAGCCCAACGAGGACAGGGGAAGAGACCCAGTACTTC

d_gene: TRBD1
v_gene: TRBV7-3
abundance: NA
j_gene: TRBJ2-3
CDR3aa: CASSSVGTGTDTQYF
CDR3nt: TGTGCCAGCAGCTCCGTGGGGACAGGGACAGATACGCAGTATTTT

d_gene: NA
v_gene: TRBV6-5
abundance: many
j_gene: TRBJ2-7
CDR3aa: CASSNQAVQYF
CDR3nt: TGTGCCAGCAGTAACCAAGCGGTGCAGTACTTC

d_gene: NA
v_gene: TRBV11-2
abundance: once
j_gene: TRBJ2-7
CDR3aa: CASSLSAASYEQYF
CDR3nt: TGTGCCAGCAGCTTATCGGCGGCCTCCTACGAGCAGTACTTC

d_gene: NA
v_gene: TRBV14
abundance: once
j_gene: TRBJ2-7
CDR3aa: CASSQGIGGRPLDYEQYF
CDR3nt: TGTGCCAGCAGCCAAGGCATTGGTGGCAGGCCCTTGGACTACGAGCAGTACTTC

d_gene: TRBD1
v_gene: TRBV19
abundance: NA
j_gene: TRBJ1-2
CDR3aa: CASSMGQNYGYTF
CDR3nt: TGTGCCAGTAGTATGGGACAGAACTATGGCTACACCTTC

d_gene: NA
v_gene: TRBV4-2
abundance: few
j_gene: TRBJ1-4
CDR3aa: CASSQASPGSNEKLFF
CDR3nt: TGTGCCAGCAGCCAGGCCTCCCCGGGAAGTAATGAAAAACTGTTTTTT

d_gene: NA
v_gene: TRBV5-1
abundance: NA
j_gene: TRBJ2-7
CDR3aa: CASSLALGAYEQYF
CDR3nt: TGCGCCAGCAGCTTGGCGCTGGGGGCCTACGAGCAGTACTTC

d_gene: NA
v_gene: TRBV7-9
abundance: NA
j_gene: TRBJ2-1
CDR3aa: CASRTGSSYNEQFF
CDR3nt: TGTGCCAGCCGTACCGGGAGCTCCTACAATGAGCAGTTCTTC

d_gene: NA
v_gene: TRBV6-5
abundance: NA
j_gene: TRBJ1-1
CDR3aa: CASAIQNQAFF
CDR3nt: TGTGCCAGCGCCATACAGAATCAAGCTTTCTTT

d_gene: TRBD1
v_gene: TRBV5-6
abundance: few
j_gene: TRBJ2-5
CDR3aa: CASSPDRGLQETQYF
CDR3nt: TGTGCCAGCAGCCCGGACAGGGGGCTCCAAGAGACCCAGTACTTC

d_gene: NA
v_gene: TRBV27
abundance: NA
j_gene: TRBJ1-5
CDR3aa: CASSAAGGLNQPQHF
CDR3nt: TGTGCCAGCAGTGCCGCCGGGGGACTAAATCAGCCCCAGCATTTT